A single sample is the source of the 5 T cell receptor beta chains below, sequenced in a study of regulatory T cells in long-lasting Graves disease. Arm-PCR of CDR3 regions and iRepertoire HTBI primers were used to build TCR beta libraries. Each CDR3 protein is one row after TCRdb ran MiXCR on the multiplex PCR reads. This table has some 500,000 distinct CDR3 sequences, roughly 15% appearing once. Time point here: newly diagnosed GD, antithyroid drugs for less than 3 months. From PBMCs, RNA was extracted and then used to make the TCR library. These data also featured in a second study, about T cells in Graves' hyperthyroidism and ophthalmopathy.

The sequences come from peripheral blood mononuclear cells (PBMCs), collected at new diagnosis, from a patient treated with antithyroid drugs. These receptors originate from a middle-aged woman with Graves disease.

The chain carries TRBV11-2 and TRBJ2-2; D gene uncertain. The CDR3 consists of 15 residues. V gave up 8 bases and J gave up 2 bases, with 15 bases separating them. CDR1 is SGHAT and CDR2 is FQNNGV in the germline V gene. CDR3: CASALRGPNTGELFF. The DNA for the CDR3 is TGTGCCAGCGCCCTTAGAGGCCCTAACACCGGGGAGCTGTTTTTT. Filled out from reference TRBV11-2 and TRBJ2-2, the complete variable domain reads EAGVAQSPRYKIIEKRQSVAFWCNPISGHATLYWYQQILGQGPKLLIQFQNNGVVDDSQLPKDRFSAERLKGVDSTLKIQPAKLEDSAVYLCASALRGPNTGELFFGEGSRLTVL.

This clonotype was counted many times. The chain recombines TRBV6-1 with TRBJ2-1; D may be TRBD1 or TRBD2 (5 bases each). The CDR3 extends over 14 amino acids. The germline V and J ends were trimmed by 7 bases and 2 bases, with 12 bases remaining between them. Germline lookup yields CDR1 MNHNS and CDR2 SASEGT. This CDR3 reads CASIGTTPYNEQFF. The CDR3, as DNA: TGTGCCAGCATCGGGACGACCCCCTACAATGAGCAGTTCTTC.

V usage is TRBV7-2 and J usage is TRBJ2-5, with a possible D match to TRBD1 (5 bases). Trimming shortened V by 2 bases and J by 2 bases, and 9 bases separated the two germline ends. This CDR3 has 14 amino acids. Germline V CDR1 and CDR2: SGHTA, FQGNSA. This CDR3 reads CASSLSRTQETQYF. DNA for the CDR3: TGTGCCAGCAGCTTAAGTCGGACACAAGAGACCCAGTACTTC.

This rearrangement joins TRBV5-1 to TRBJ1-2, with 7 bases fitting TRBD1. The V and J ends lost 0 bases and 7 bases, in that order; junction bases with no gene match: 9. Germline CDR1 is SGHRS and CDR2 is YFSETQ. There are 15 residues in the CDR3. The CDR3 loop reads CASSLALQGRSGYTF. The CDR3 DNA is TGCGCCAGCAGCTTGGCCCTACAGGGGCGGAGTGGCTACACCTTC.

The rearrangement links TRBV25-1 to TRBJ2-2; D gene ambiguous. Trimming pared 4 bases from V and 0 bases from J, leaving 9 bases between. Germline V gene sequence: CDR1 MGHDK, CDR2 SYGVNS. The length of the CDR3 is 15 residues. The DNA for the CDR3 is TGTGCCAGCAGTGTTTGGGGTTCGAACACCGGGGAGCTGTTTTTT. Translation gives CASSVWGSNTGELFF.